This T cell receptor (beta chain) was captured by sequencing in a study of T cells expressing NK-cell markers (dated by TCRdb to the early 2020s). About the full investigation: Fewer than ten donors provided sorted CD3+CD56+NKG2C+, CD3+CD56+NKG2C- and CD3+CD56-NKG2C+ T-cell subsets, whose TCR beta-chain repertoires were profiled. Randomly selected healthy volunteers, three men and five women, were used as the eight sequenced donors. Illumina HiSeq 2000/2500, MiSeq or NextSeq was used to sequence libraries as 2 x 150 bp reads. Among the eight sequenced donors, only one was HCMV-seronegative, while the other seven were HCMV-seropositive.

To determine HCMV serostatus, a commercial ELISA kit was used to detect HCMV-specific IgG in serum. Peripheral blood mononuclear cells were isolated from blood by Ficoll density gradient centrifugation. A note on this clonotype: It lacks a known antigen.

The sequencer was an Illumina HiSeq 2000. The TCR beta cDNA libraries were made using 5'RACE template switching, a step that added both a universal primer site and unique molecular identifiers. Priming for cDNA synthesis came from the TCR beta constant segment, and two successive PCR amplification steps followed. For the original study's pipeline: MIGEC was used to demultiplex reads and group the reads by UMI, and MiTCR was used to assemble and quantify clonotypes. To remove erroneous sequences, TCR cDNA sequences were retained only when supported by two or more reads. Downstream repertoire analysis used the tcR package, and clonotypes were matched across fractions by CDR3 nucleotide sequence plus V segment. VDJmatch was used to annotate antigen specificity against VDJdb, with one amino acid substitution allowed in CDR3. After TCRdb reprocessed the reads, each CDR3 protein sequence was kept as one row, without DNA. These V and J calls rely on TCRdb rather than the paper's analysis. This sample's table has entries for about 2,200 distinct CDR3 sequences. The top ten clones comprise roughly 69% of the sample.

From a lookup of the germline V gene, CDR1 and CDR2 are SGHTA and FQGNSA. The CDR3 sequence holds 17 residues, the cysteine and phenylalanine included. DNA was not recorded. Broader findings and caveats from the paper: Those dominant clonotypes were again the most abundant among CD3+CD56-NKG2C+ cells in a few donors, at about 28.3-65%. In five to seven donors, the dominant CD3+CD56+NKG2C+ clonotypes were found to rank among the top 10 CD8+ clonotypes and to make up roughly 1.0-7.5% of CD8+ T cells. It remained unclear whether the expanded NKG2C-expressing T cell clones were specific for HCMV antigens.

The source of this sequence is a woman aged 18-29 years in good health. Donor details come from another sample of the same person, matched by shared clones. The sequencing input was blood T cells: a sorted CD56 or NKG2C T cell subset, CD4+ or CD8+ T cells, or bulk PBMC T cells (not recorded which). This sequence uses TRBV7-2 and TRBJ2-7; TCRdb's D gene call, TRBD2, goes unchecked for lack of DNA. The CDR3 amino acid sequence is: CASSSRGSGEGGYEQYF.